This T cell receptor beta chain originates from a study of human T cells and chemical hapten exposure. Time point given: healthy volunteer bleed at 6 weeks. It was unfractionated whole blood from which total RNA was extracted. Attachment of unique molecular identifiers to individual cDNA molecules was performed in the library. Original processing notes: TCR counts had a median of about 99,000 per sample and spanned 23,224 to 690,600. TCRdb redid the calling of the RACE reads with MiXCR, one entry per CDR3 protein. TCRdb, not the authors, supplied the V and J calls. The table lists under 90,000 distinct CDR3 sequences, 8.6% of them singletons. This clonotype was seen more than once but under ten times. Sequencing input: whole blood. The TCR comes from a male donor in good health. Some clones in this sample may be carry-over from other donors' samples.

CDR3 protein: CASSPIRAGGRKDNEQFF. The CDR3 coding sequence is TGTGCCAGCTCACCCATCCGGGCGGGGGGCCGGAAAGACAATGAGCAGTTCTTC. This rearrangement joins TRBV18 to TRBJ2-1, with 8 bases lining up with TRBD2. The J segment lost 5 bases and the V segment lost 3 bases, leaving 15 bases of the junction unmatched. The CDR3 length is 18 residues. Germline V gene sequence: CDR1 KGHSH, CDR2 LQKENI.